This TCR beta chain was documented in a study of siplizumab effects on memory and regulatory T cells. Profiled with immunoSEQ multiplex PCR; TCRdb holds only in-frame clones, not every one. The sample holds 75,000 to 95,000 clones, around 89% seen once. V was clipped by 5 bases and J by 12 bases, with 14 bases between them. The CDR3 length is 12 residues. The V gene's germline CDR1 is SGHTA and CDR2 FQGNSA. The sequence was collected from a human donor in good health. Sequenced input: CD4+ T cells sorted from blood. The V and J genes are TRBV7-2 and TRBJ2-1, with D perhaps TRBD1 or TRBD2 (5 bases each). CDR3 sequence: CASSRDRAVQFF. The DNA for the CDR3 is TGTGCCAGCAGCCGGGACCGAGCAGTGCAGTTCTTC.